This TCR beta chain derives from a study of T-cell memory formation after mild COVID-19. Study-wide results and caveats: Confirmation of SARS-CoV-2 specificity was lacking for second-wave clones peaking day 37. Mainly in CM and EM were contracting CD4+ clones; CD8+ were in EMRA. Memory from before infection featured some responding clones, which suggests cross-reactive memory joined.

Concerning this clonotype: The antigen is not known. This may arise from a read error, as a much more abundant clone is one base away.

Amplification by 5'RACE using constant-segment primers produced TCR alpha and TCR beta cDNA libraries that carried sample barcodes and UMIs. TCRdb reprocessed the 5' RACE reads via MiXCR and lists one record per CDR3 protein. The table lists 120,000 to 150,000 distinct CDR3 sequences, about a fifth of them singletons, with around 2.5% in the top ten. V dropped 0 bases and J dropped 2 bases, with 1 base sitting between them. Looked up from germline, CDR1 is SGHNT and CDR2 is YENEEA. The CDR3 has 12 residues. This sequence was found in an adult woman who had mild COVID-19 (a few samples of this study predate the infection). Cell type and time point are not known. Sequenced input: PBMCs or a T cell subset sorted from them (not recorded which). The rearrangement links TRBV11-3 to TRBJ2-5; no firm D call. The DNA of the CDR3 is TGTGCCAGCAGCTTAGAGCAAGAGACCCAGTACTTC. It yields the protein CASSLEQETQYF.